This T cell receptor beta chain derives from a study of shared clonotypes between healthy human individuals. Germline trimming cut 6 bases from V and 2 bases from J; bases unmatched to any gene: 4. The germline CDR1 and CDR2 sequences are SNHLY and FYNNEI. This CDR3 is built from 15 residues. A deep-level run was used for the assay. Libraries were prepared by immunoSEQ multiplex PCR; TCRdb keeps only in-frame clonotypes and omits some of them. This table holds some 480,000 clones, around three quarters found once. This rearrangement joins TRBV2 to TRBJ2-7, with 13 bases identical to TRBD2. This TCR was sampled from a woman in her thirties or forties in good health. Some clones in this sample may be carry-over from other donors' samples. The sample was PBMCs. In nucleotides, the CDR3 is TGTGCCAGCAGCGAACTAGCGGGAGGGACCTACGAGCAGTACTTC. This sequence encodes CASSELAGGTYEQYF. Variable domain in full (rest from reference TRBV2 and TRBJ2-7): EPEVTQTPSHQVTQMGQEVILRCVPISNHLYFYWYRQILGQKVEFLVSFYNNEISEKSEIFDDQFSVERPDGSNFTLKIRSTKLEDSAMYFCASSELAGGTYEQYFGPGTRLTVT.